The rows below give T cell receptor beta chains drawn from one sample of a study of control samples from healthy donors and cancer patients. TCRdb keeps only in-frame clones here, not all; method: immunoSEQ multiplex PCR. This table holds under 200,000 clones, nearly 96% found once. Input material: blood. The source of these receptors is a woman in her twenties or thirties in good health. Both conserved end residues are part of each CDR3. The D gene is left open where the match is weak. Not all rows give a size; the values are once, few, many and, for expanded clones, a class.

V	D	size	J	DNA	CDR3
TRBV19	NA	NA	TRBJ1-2	TGTGCCGTCGGCAGGGGAGCTAACTATGGCTACACCTTC	CAVGRGANYGYTF
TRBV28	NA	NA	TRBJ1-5	TGTGCCATTAAGGCGGGCAATCAGCCCCAGCATTTT	CAIKAGNQPQHF
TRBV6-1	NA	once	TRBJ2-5	TGTGCCAGCAGTGAAGTTGGGGGCAGGGAGACCCAGTACTTC	CASSEVGGRETQYF
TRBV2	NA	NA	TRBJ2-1	TGTGCCAGCACCGCCCGGGTCACGAATGAGCAGTTCTTC	CASTARVTNEQFF
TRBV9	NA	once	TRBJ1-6	TGTGCCAGCAGCGTAGAGAGGGATAATTCACCCCTCCACTTT	CASSVERDNSPLHF
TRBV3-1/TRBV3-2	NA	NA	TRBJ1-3	TGTGCCAGCAGCCCCGGTTGGGCTGGAAACACCATATATTTT	CASSPGWAGNTIYF
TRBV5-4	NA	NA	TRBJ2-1	TGTGCCAGCAGCTTGGTTGGGTACGATGAGCAGTTCTTC	CASSLVGYDEQFF
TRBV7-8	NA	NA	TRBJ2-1	TGTGCCAGCAGCTTATTAGGAGTGAACAATGAGCAGTTCTTC	CASSLLGVNNEQFF
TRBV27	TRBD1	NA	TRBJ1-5	TGTGCCAGCAGACAGAGGACAGGGGGTCATCAGCCCCAGCATTTT	CASRQRTGGHQPQHF
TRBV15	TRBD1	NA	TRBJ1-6	TGTGCCACCAGCAGAGGATGGGACAGAGCACTTAATTCACCCCTCCACTTT	CATSRGWDRALNSPLHF
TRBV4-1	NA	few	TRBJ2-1	TGCGCCAGCAGCCGAAGGACGGACTCCTACAATGAGCAGTTCTTC	CASSRRTDSYNEQFF
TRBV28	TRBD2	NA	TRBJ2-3	TGTGCCATATGGGAGGGGTGGACAGATACGCAGTATTTT	CAIWEGWTDTQYF